This T cell receptor (beta chain) was identified during a study of T cells in Graves' hyperthyroidism and ophthalmopathy. TCR beta CDR3 region amplification was performed from RNA transcripts. Primed by the HTBI set, a first-round RT-PCR was run on the TCR CDR3. TCRdb used MiXCR to reprocess the multiplex PCR reads, holding one entry per CDR3 protein. The sample contains 640,000 or so distinct CDR3 sequences, about 14% of which appear only once. The CDR3 runs 13 residues. The ends lost 6 bases at V and 5 bases at J; junction bases unmatched: 6. Uncontrolled infections, other autoimmune diseases, pregnancy or lactation led to exclusion of patients. Diagnoses were made from clinical symptoms, serum measures (thyroxine and TRAb), thyroid ultrasound and orbital computed tomography.

The gene calls are TRBV12-3 or TRBV12-4 and TRBJ1-1, with 7 bases that match TRBD1. Sequencing input: blood. The receptor was isolated from a middle-aged woman with Graves' ophthalmopathy. CDR3 loop: CASRSGTETEAFF. The CDR3 DNA is TGTGCCAGCAGGTCCGGGACAGAGACTGAAGCTTTCTTT.